The clone carrying this T cell receptor (beta chain) has a count of ten or more. No antigen is known for it. Separate cDNA molecules each had unique molecular identifiers attached to them. TCRdb independently ran MiXCR on the 5' RACE reads; one entry per CDR3 protein. Of around 59,000 distinct CDR3 sequences listed, 8.5% to 10% are singletons. The sample belongs to a study of early T cells in non-severe SARS-CoV-2 infection. About the research overall: RNA in bulk from unsorted whole blood was sequenced, and chains were unpaired. Findings and caveats of the study: Private and CD4 specificities were missed by VDJdb matching, which favored anti-spike CD8 responses.

This clonotype was sampled from an adult who was a healthcare worker with PCR-confirmed SARS-CoV-2 infection or an uninfected control (not recorded which). Sequencing was done on a sample of whole blood.

The CDR3 loop reads CASSLLAGPYEQYF. CDR3 DNA sequence: TGTGCCAGCAGCTTGTTAGCGGGGCCCTACGAGCAGTACTTC. This sequence joins TRBV7-2 and TRBJ2-7, with 8 positions matching TRBD2. The CDR3 extends over 14 amino acids. Germline lookup yields CDR1 SGHTA and CDR2 FQGNSA. With 3 bases clipped from V and 2 bases from J, the junction kept 3 bases outside the gene matches.